These 26 T cell receptor beta chains originate from one sample sequenced in a study of blood T cell repertoires in COVID-19. TCRdb's table, derived via immunoSEQ multiplex PCR, lists solely in-frame clones and lacks some. This sample has some 180,000 clones; around 85% occur once, and the top ten carry 6.2%. The specimen was PBMCs or T cells enriched from blood (not recorded which). The source is a man in his forties who had recovered from COVID-19.

The chain combines TRBV5-6 with TRBJ2-7; D perhaps matches TRBD1 (6 bases). This CDR3 has 14 residues. Germline lookup yields CDR1 SGHDT and CDR2 YYEEEE. V was pared by 4 bases and J by 2 bases, with 13 bases between. CDR3 nucleotide sequence: TGTGCCAGCAGCGTGTTAACAGGGACCTACGAGCAGTACTTC. It yields the protein CASSVLTGTYEQYF.

The rearrangement joins TRBV19 to TRBJ2-1, with a tentative D call TRBD1 (5 bases). The CDR3 is made up of 12 amino acids. Germline-derived CDR1 and CDR2 are LNHDA and SQIVND (reference sequence). V was pared by 3 bases and J by 6 bases, with 6 bases between. The CDR3: CASSMGRNEQFF. The CDR3 DNA reads as TGTGCCAGTAGTATGGGGCGCAATGAGCAGTTCTTC.

The chain links TRBV28 to TRBJ2-7; the match to TRBD1 covers 12 bases. Germline lookup yields CDR1 MDHEN and CDR2 SYDVKM. This CDR3 is 18 amino acids long. V shed 6 bases and J 2 bases; nucleotides not matched to a gene: 14. The CDR3: CASRSPRDRGRGAYEQYF. The DNA of the CDR3 is TGTGCCAGCAGGTCCCCCCGGGACAGGGGGCGAGGGGCCTACGAGCAGTACTTC. Full variable domain (rest looked up from reference TRBV28 and TRBJ2-7): DVKVTQSSRYLVKRTGEKVFLECVQDMDHENMFWYRQDPGLGLRLIYFSYDVKMKEKGDIPEGYSVSREKKERFSLILESASTNQTSMYLCASRSPRDRGRGAYEQYFGPGTRLTVT.

This chain uses TRBV10-3 with TRBJ2-2; a weak D match, TRBD1 (6 bases). The germline V gene has CDR1 ENHRY and CDR2 SYGVKD. This CDR3 comprises 13 residues. V gave up 7 bases and J gave up 4 bases, with 10 bases separating them. Written as DNA, the CDR3 is TGTGCCATCACAGGGGCGGGCACCGGGGAGCTGTTTTTT. Amino acids: CAITGAGTGELFF.

The chain couples TRBV7-6 to TRBJ2-5; the match to TRBD1 covers 7 bases. Per the germline V gene, CDR1 is SGHVS and CDR2 is FNYEAQ. The V and J ends lost 4 bases and 1 base, in that order; junction bases with no gene match: 6. The length of the CDR3 is 15 residues. As DNA, the CDR3 is TGTGCCAGCAGCTCGGCCGGGACAGTCCAAGAGACCCAGTACTTC. Protein product: CASSSAGTVQETQYF. Full variable domain (remainder filled in from reference TRBV7-6 and TRBJ2-5): GAGVSQSPRYKVTKRGQDVALRCDPISGHVSLYWYRQALGQGPEFLTYFNYEAQQDKSGLPNDRFSAERPEGSISTLTIQRTEQRDSAMYRCASSSAGTVQETQYFGPGTRLLVL.

V is TRBV19 and J is TRBJ1-2; D is perhaps TRBD1 (5 bases). CDR1 is LNHDA, CDR2 SQIVND, per germline (reference sequence). V lost 4 bases to trimming and J lost 4 bases, with 13 bases between them. The CDR3 length is 14 residues. The CDR3 is CASSNQGSGYGYTF. The DNA of the CDR3 is TGTGCCAGTAGTAACCAGGGTTCAGGCTATGGCTACACCTTC.

This clone was counted a single time. This chain links TRBV5-8 with TRBJ2-1; TRBD2 matches 16 bases. J lost 3 bases, V lost 2 bases, and 8 bases had no gene match. Germline CDR1 reads SGHTS; CDR2 reads YDEGEE. The CDR3 is made up of 19 amino acids. The CDR3, as DNA: TGTGCCAGCAGCTTAGTGAAGGGACTAGCGGGGGGGTTCTACAATGAGCAGTTCTTC. Its protein product is CASSLVKGLAGGFYNEQFF.

The DNA of the CDR3 is TGTGCCAGCATAGGGACTAGCAATGAGCAGTTCTTC. Amino acids: CASIGTSNEQFF. This chain uses TRBV2 with TRBJ2-1; 8 nucleotides agree with TRBD2. Per the germline V gene, CDR1 is SNHLY and CDR2 is FYNNEI. This CDR3 is built from 12 residues. V was pared by 7 bases and J by 6 bases, with 2 bases of the junction left unmatched.

The chain recombines TRBV10-1 with TRBJ2-7; a possible D gene is TRBD2 (6 bases). The CDR3 sequence is 17 residues long. The germline V gene encodes CDR1 WNHNN and CDR2 SYGVQD (reference sequence). V was pared by 1 base and J by 2 bases, with 18 bases between. CDR3 amino acids: CASSEFVSAGRTYEQYF. As DNA, the CDR3 is TGCGCCAGCAGTGAGTTCGTTAGCGCGGGACGGACCTACGAGCAGTACTTC.

This clone was counted a few times. The V call is TRBV28, the J call TRBJ1-5; tentatively, D is TRBD1 (6 bases). CDR1 and CDR2 (germline): MDHEN, SYDVKM. Between the trimmed V and J ends, which lost 5 bases and 7 bases, there was a span of 18 bases. The CDR3 totals 15 residues. CDR3 region: CASSKSQGPWQPQHF. CDR3 nucleotides: TGTGCCAGCAGTAAATCACAGGGTCCATGGCAGCCCCAGCATTTT.

The chain has TRBV5-4 and TRBJ2-1, with 11 bases that match TRBD2. This CDR3 comprises 19 residues. Germline CDR1 is SGHNT and CDR2 is YYREEE (reference sequence). V shed 2 bases and J 1 base; nucleotides not matched to a gene: 11. Written as DNA, the CDR3 is TGTGCCAGCAGCTTAGGCCCCACTAGCGGGAGTAGGTCCTACAATGAGCAGTTCTTC. It translates to CASSLGPTSGSRSYNEQFF.

The CDR3 nucleotides read TGTGCCAGCAGTTTAATGGCAGGGGGCGGAGAGACCCAGTACTTC. Translating gives CASSLMAGGGETQYF. This chain uses TRBV28 with TRBJ2-5, with 8 bases identical to TRBD1. Germline CDR1 MDHEN, CDR2 SYDVKM. The CDR3 loop spans 15 amino acids. V was pared by 2 bases and J by 4 bases, with 6 bases of the junction left unmatched. The full variable domain, its missing parts supplied by reference TRBV28 and TRBJ2-5, is DVKVTQSSRYLVKRTGEKVFLECVQDMDHENMFWYRQDPGLGLRLIYFSYDVKMKEKGDIPEGYSVSREKKERFSLILESASTNQTSMYLCASSLMAGGGETQYFGPGTRLLVL.

The rearrangement uses TRBV18 and TRBJ2-7, with a possible D match to TRBD1 (6 bases). Trimming left V 8 bases short and J 0 bases short, with 11 bases between. The CDR3 totals 13 residues. Germline CDR1 reads KGHSH; CDR2 reads LQKENI. CDR3 in DNA: TGTGCCAGCGCGGCAGGGGTCTCCTACGAGCAGTACTTC. Its protein product is CASAAGVSYEQYF. The full variable domain, completed using reference TRBV18 and TRBJ2-7, is NAGVMQNPRHLVRRRGQEARLRCSPMKGHSHVYWYRQLPEEGLKFMVYLQKENIIDESGMPKERFSAEFPKEGPSILRIQQVVRGDSAAYFCASAAGVSYEQYFGPGTRLTVT.

Worth noting for this clone: The junction departs from germline at one end; a sequencing error may be responsible. The chain combines TRBV7-7 with TRBJ2-2, with 7 bases fitting TRBD2. Germline V gives CDR1 SSHAT, CDR2 FNYEAQ (reference sequence). There are 14 residues in the CDR3. The chain's CDR3 is CASSRGGRGGELFF. In DNA form, the CDR3 reads TGTGCTAGCAGCCGGGGCGGGAGAGGCGGGGAGCTGTTTTTT.

V gene TRBV29-1 combines with J gene TRBJ2-7; unclear D gene. The CDR3 runs to 11 residues. Germline V CDR1 and CDR2: SQVTM, ANQGSEA. Trimming pared 7 bases from V and 4 bases from J, leaving 11 bases between. CDR3 in amino acids: CSAANRYEQYF. The CDR3 DNA is TGCAGCGCCGCAAATAGATACGAGCAGTACTTC.

This sequence joins TRBV7-9 and TRBJ1-5, with TRBD1 identical over 9 bases. V shed 0 bases and J 7 bases; nucleotides not matched to a gene: 13. The CDR3 sequence is 18 residues long. CDR1 is SEHNR, CDR2 FQNEAQ, per germline (reference sequence). The CDR3 bases are TGTGCCAGCAGCTTAGCCCTTCGGGACAGGGAAGGGCACCAGCCCCAGCATTTT. Translation gives CASSLALRDREGHQPQHF.

The chain is built from TRBV12-3 or TRBV12-4 and TRBJ1-2; D perhaps matches TRBD1 (6 bases). The CDR3 consists of 13 residues. V was pared by 6 bases and J by 8 bases, with 16 bases between. This chain's CDR3 is CASSLRGTLGYTF. The CDR3, as DNA: TGTGCCAGCAGCTTAAGGGGGACATTGGGCTACACCTTC.

The CDR3 here is CASSRDTFYGYTF. For the CDR3, the DNA is TGTGCCAGCAGCCGGGACACGTTCTATGGCTACACCTTC. The chain combines TRBV27 with TRBJ1-2; possibly TRBD1 for D (6 bases). The CDR3 extends over 13 amino acids. In germline, CDR1 is MNHEY, CDR2 SMNVEV (reference sequence). V lost 6 bases, J lost 4 bases, and 12 bases lay in between.

This clone was found a few times. The CDR3 reads CSVVEEQTAHYEQYF. CDR3 nucleotides: TGCAGCGTTGTAGAAGAGCAGACAGCGCATTACGAGCAGTACTTC. This sequence joins TRBV29-1 and TRBJ2-7, with D possibly TRBD1 on 5 matching bases. The germline V and J ends were trimmed by 4 bases and 4 bases, with 20 bases remaining between them. Germline V gene data show CDR1 as SQVTM and CDR2 as ANQGSEA. The CDR3 totals 15 residues.

This sequence joins TRBV28 and TRBJ2-2, with 10 bases lining up with TRBD2. V lost 3 bases to trimming and J lost 7 bases; unmatched junction nucleotides: 5. From germline, CDR1 is MDHEN and CDR2 SYDVKM. The CDR3 is 15 amino acids. CDR3 sequence reads: CASSFLAGEGGELFF. The DNA of the CDR3 is TGTGCCAGCAGTTTCCTAGCGGGAGAGGGCGGGGAGCTGTTTTTT.

This chain links TRBV10-1 with TRBJ2-1, with 8 positions matching TRBD2. The trim removed 2 bases at V and 5 bases at J, leaving 5 bases unmatched. The CDR3 loop spans 15 amino acids. In germline, CDR1 is WNHNN, CDR2 SYGVQD (reference sequence). This chain's CDR3 is CASSETPGLDNEQFF. The CDR3 bases are TGCGCCAGCAGTGAGACACCGGGACTAGACAATGAGCAGTTCTTC.

V gene TRBV6-5 combines with J gene TRBJ2-5; TRBD2 agrees at 9 bases. Germline CDR1 MNHEY, CDR2 SVGAGI. The CDR3 covers 14 residues. V trimming: 7 bases; J trimming: 4 bases; junction bases outside the gene matches: 7. In nucleotides, the CDR3 is TGTGCCAGCACCAACGCGGGGGGGGGAGAGACCCAGTACTTC. Translation gives CASTNAGGGETQYF.

The CDR3 loop reads CASGLGAREGYTF. The CDR3 DNA reads as TGTGCTAGTGGTTTGGGGGCCAGGGAAGGCTACACCTTC. This rearrangement joins TRBV12-5 to TRBJ1-2, with a possible D match to TRBD1 (5 bases). CDR1 LGHNT and CDR2 FRNRAP come from the germline V gene. The CDR3 has 13 residues. Trimming removed 1 base from V and 8 bases from J, with 11 bases in between.

CDR3: CASSENAAGDPGQFF. CDR3 in DNA: TGCGCCAGCAGTGAGAACGCGGCGGGGGATCCAGGGCAGTTCTTC. This chain uses TRBV10-1 with TRBJ2-1; TRBD2 matches 7 bases. V trimming: 2 bases; J trimming: 12 bases; junction bases outside the gene matches: 13. Germline lookup yields CDR1 WNHNN and CDR2 SYGVQD (reference sequence). The CDR3 has 15 amino acids.

V usage is TRBV7-6 and J usage is TRBJ1-1; 9 nucleotides agree with TRBD1. The ends lost 4 bases at V and 2 bases at J; junction bases unmatched: 5. From germline, CDR1 is SGHVS and CDR2 FNYEAQ. CDR3 length: 15 residues. CDR3 DNA sequence: TGTGCCAGCAGCTCTGCACAGGGGGCAAACACTGAAGCTTTCTTT. The encoded protein is CASSSAQGANTEAFF.

The chain recombines TRBV28 with TRBJ2-7; D remains unclear. The germline V and J ends were trimmed by 2 bases and 3 bases, with 5 bases remaining between them. The CDR3 is 12 amino acids. CDR1 is MDHEN, CDR2 SYDVKM, per germline. The CDR3 DNA reads as TGTGCCAGCAGTTTAGGCCACTACGAGCAGTACTTC. Translation gives CASSLGHYEQYF.